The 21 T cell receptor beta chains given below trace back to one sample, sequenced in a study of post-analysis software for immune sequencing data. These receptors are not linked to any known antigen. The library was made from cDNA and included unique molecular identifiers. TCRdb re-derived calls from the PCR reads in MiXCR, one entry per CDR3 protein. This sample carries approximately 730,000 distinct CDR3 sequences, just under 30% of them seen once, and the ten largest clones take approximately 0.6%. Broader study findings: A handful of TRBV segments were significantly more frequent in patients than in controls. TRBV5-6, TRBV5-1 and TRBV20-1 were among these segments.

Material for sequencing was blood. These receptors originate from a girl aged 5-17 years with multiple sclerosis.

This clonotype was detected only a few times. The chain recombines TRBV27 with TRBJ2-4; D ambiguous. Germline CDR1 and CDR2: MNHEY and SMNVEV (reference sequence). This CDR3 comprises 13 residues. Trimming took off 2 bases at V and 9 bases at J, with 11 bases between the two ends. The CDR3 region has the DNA TGTGCCAGCAGTTTAACTTCTAAGCGCATTCAGTACTTC. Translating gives CASSLTSKRIQYF.

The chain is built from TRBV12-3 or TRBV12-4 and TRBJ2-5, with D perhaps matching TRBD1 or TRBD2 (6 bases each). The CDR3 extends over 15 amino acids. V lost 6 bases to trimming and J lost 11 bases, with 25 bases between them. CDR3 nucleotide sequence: TGTGCCAGCAGCCCGGGGGCAGTACATTACAATGAGCAGTACTTC. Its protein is CASSPGAVHYNEQYF.

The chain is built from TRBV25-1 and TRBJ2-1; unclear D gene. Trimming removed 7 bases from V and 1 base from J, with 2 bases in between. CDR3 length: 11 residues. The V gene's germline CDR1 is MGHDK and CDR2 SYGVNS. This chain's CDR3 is CASISYNEQFF. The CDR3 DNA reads TGTGCCAGCATATCCTACAATGAGCAGTTCTTC.

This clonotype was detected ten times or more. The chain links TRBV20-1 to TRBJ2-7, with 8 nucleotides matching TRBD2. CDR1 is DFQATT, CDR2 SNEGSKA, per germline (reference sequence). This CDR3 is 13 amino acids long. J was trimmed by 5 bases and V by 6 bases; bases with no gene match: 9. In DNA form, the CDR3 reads TGCAGTGCCCCCTGGGCGGGAGGCCACGAGCAGTACTTC. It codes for CSAPWAGGHEQYF.

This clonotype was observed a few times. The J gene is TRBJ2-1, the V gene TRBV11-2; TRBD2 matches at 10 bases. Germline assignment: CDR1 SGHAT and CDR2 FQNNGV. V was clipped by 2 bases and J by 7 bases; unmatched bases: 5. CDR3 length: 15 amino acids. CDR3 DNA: TGTGCCAGCAGCTTACTAGCGGGAGTTATTAATGAGCAGTTCTTC. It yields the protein CASSLLAGVINEQFF.

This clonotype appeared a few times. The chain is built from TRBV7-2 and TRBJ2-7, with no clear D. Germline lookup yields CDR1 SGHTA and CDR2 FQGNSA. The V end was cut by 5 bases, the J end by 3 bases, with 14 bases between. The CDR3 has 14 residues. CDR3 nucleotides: TGTGCCAGCAGCACCCCCGTGACAAGCTACGAGCAGTACTTC. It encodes CASSTPVTSYEQYF.

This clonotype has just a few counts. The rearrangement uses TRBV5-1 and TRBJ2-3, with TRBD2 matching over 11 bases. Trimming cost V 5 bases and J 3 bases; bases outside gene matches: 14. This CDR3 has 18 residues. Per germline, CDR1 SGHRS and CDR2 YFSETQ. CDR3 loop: CASSAGVAGGPKTDTQYF. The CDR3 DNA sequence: TGCGCCAGCAGTGCGGGAGTAGCGGGAGGGCCGAAGACAGATACGCAGTATTTT.

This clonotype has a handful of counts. CDR3 sequence (DNA): TGCAGTGCCCGACGGGGGGTGTCAGATACGCAGTATTTT. Translation: CSARRGVSDTQYF. The chain has TRBV20-1 and TRBJ2-3; 7 nucleotides line up with TRBD2. After removal of 6 bases from V and 4 bases from J, the junction contained 7 bases not matched to a gene. Looked up from germline, CDR1 is DFQATT and CDR2 is SNEGSKA (reference sequence). The CDR3 length is 13 residues.

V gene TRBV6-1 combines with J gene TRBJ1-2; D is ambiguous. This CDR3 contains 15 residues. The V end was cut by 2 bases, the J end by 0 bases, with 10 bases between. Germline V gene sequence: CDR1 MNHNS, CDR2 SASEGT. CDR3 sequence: CASSEFGGANYGYTF. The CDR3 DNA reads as TGTGCCAGCAGTGAATTCGGCGGTGCTAACTATGGCTACACCTTC.

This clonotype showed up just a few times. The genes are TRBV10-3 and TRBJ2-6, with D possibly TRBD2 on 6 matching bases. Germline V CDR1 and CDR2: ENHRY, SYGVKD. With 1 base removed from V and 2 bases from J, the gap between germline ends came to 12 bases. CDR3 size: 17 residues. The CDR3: CAISELGRRAGANVLTF. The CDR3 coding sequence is TGTGCCATCAGTGAGTTGGGCAGGAGGGCTGGGGCCAACGTCCTGACTTTC.

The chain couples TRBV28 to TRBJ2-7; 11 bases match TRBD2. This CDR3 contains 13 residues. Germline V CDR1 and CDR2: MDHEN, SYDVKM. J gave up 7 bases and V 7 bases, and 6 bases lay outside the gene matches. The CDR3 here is CASNLAGGLEQYF. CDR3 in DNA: TGTGCCAGCAACCTAGCGGGAGGTTTGGAGCAGTACTTC.

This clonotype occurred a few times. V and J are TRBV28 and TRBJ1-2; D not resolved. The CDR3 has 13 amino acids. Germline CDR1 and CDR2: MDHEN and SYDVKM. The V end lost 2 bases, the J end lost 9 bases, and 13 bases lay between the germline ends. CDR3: CASSLQSGSRYTF. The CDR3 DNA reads TGTGCCAGCAGTTTACAGTCCGGATCTCGCTACACCTTC.

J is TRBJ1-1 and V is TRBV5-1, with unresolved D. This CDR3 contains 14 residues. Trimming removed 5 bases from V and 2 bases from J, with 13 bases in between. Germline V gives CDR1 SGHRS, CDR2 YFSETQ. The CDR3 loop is CASSTFPGNTEAFF. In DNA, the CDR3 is TGCGCCAGCAGTACATTCCCGGGAAACACTGAAGCTTTCTTT. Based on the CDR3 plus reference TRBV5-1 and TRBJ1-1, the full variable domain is KAGVTQTPRYLIKTRGQQVTLSCSPISGHRSVSWYQQTPGQGLQFLFEYFSETQRNKGNFPGRFSGRQFSNSRSEMNVSTLELGDSALYLCASSTFPGNTEAFFGQGTRLTVV.

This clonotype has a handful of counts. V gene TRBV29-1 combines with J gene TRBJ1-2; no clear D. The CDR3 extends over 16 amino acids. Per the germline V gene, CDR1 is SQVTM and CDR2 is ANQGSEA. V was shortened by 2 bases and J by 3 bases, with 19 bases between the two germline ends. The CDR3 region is CSVESGGGGIHYGYTF. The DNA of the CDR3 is TGCAGCGTTGAATCGGGCGGCGGAGGGATTCACTATGGCTACACCTTC.

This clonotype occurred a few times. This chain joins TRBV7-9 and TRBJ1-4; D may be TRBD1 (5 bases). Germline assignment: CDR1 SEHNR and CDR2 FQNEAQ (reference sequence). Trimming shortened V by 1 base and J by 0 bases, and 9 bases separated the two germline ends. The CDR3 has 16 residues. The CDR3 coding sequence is TGTGCCAGCAGCTTAGACAGGATTGCAACTAATGAAAAACTGTTTTTT. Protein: CASSLDRIATNEKLFF.

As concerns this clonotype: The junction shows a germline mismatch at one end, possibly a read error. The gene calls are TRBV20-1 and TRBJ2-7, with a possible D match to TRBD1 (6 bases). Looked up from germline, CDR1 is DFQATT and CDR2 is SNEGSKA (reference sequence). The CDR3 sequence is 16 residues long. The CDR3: CSSRDFGQGRSYEQYF. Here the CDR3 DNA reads TGCAGTTCTAGAGACTTCGGCCAGGGGAGATCCTACGAGCAGTACTTC.

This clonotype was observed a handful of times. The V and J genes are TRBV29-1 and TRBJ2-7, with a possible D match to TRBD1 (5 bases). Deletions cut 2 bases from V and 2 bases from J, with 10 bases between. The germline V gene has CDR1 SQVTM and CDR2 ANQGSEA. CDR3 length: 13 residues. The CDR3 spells CSVEKGITYEQYF. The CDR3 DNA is TGCAGCGTTGAAAAGGGGATCACCTACGAGCAGTACTTC.

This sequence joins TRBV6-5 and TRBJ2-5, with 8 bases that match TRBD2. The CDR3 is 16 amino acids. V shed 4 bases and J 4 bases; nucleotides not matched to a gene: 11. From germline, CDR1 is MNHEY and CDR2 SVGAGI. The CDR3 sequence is CASSSSGRRARETQYF. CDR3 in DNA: TGTGCCAGCAGTTCGAGCGGGAGAAGAGCCAGAGAGACCCAGTACTTC.

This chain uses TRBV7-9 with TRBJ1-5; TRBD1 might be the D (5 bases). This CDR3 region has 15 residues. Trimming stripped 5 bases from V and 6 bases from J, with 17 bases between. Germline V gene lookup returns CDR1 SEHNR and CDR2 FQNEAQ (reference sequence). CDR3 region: CASSPLSGVAQPQHF. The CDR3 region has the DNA TGTGCCAGCAGCCCCTTATCGGGGGTGGCTCAGCCCCAGCATTTT.

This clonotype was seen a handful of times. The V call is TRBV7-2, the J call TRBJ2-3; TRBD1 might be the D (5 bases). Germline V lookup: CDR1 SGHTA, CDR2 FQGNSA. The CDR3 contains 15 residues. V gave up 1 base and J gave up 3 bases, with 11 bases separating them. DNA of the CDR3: TGTGCCAGCAGCTTAGGTCCAGGGATGACAGATACGCAGTATTTT. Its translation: CASSLGPGMTDTQYF. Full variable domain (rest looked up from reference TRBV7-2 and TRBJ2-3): GAGVSQSPSNKVTEKGKDVELRCDPISGHTALYWYRQSLGQGLEFLIYFQGNSAPDKSGLPSDRFSAERTGGSVSTLTIQRTQQEDSAVYLCASSLGPGMTDTQYFGPGTRLTVL.

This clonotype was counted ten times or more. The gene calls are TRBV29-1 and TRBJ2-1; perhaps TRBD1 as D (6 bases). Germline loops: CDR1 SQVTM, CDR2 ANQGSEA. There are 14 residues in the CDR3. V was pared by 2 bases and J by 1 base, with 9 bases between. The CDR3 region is CSVERTDSYNEQFF. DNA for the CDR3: TGCAGCGTTGAAAGGACAGATTCCTACAATGAGCAGTTCTTC.